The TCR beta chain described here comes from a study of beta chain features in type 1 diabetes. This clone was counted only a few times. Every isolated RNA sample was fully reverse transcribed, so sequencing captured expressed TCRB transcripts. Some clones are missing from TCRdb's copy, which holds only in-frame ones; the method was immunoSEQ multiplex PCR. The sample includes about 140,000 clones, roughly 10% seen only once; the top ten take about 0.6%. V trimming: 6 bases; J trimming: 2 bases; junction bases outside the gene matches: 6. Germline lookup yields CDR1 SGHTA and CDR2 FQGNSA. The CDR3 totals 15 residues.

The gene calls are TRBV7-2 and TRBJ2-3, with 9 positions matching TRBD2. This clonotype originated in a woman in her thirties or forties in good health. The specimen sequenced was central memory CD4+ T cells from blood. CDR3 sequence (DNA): TGTGCCAGCAGTCCGCTAGCGGGGAACACAGATACGCAGTATTTT. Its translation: CASSPLAGNTDTQYF.